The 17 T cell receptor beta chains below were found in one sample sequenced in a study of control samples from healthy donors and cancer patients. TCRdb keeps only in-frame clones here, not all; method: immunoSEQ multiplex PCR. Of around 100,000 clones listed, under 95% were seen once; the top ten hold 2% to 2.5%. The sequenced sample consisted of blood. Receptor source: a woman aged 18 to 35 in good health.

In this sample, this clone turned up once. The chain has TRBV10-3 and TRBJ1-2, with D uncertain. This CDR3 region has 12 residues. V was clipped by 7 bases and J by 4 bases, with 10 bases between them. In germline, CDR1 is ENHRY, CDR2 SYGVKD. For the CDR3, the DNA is TGTGCCATCACGCCTGATAGCTATGGCTACACCTTC. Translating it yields CAITPDSYGYTF.

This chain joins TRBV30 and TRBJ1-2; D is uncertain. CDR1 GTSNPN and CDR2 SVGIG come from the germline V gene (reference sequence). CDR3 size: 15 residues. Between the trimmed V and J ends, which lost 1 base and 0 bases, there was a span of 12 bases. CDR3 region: CAWSASDRPNYGYTF. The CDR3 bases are TGTGCCTGGAGTGCCTCGGACCGTCCTAACTATGGCTACACCTTC.

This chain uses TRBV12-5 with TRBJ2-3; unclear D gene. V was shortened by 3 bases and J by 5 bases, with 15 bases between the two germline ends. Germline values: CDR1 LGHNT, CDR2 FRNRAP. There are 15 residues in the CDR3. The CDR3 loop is CASGLGRSVQDTQYF. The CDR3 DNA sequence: TGTGCTAGTGGTTTAGGCCGGAGTGTCCAAGATACGCAGTATTTT.

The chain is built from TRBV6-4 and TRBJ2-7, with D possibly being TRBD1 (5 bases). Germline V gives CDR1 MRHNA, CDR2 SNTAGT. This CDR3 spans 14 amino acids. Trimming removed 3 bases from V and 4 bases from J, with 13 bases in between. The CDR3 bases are TGTGCCAGCAGTGAGGGCAGGGCCAGTTACGAGCAGTACTTC. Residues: CASSEGRASYEQYF.

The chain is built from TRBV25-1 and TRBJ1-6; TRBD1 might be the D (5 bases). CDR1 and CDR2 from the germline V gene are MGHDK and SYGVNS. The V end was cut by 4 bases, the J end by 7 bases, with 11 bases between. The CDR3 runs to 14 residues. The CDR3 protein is CASSVGGWNSPLHF. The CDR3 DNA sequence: TGTGCCAGCAGTGTCGGGGGGTGGAATTCACCCCTCCACTTT.

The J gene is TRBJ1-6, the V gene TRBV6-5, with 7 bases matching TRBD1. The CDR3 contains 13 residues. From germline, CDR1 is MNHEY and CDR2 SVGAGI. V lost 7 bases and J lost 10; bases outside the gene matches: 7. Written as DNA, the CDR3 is TGTGCCAGCATGAGACAGGGCGGATCACCCCTCCACTTT. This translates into CASMRQGGSPLHF.

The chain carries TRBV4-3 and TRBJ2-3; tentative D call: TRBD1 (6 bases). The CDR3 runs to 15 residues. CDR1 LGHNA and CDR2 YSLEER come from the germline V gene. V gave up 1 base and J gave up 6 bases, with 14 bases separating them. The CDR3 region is CASSQGQGNRDTQYF. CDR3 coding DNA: TGCGCCAGCAGCCAAGGCCAGGGGAATAGGGATACGCAGTATTTT.

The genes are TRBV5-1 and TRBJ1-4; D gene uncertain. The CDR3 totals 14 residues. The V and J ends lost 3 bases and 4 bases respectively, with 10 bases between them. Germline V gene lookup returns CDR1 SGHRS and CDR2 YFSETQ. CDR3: CASSSPGGNEKLFF. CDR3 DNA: TGCGCCAGCAGCTCGCCGGGTGGTAATGAAAAACTGTTTTTT. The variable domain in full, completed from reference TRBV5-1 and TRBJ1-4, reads KAGVTQTPRYLIKTRGQQVTLSCSPISGHRSVSWYQQTPGQGLQFLFEYFSETQRNKGNFPGRFSGRQFSNSRSEMNVSTLELGDSALYLCASSSPGGNEKLFFGSGTQLSVL.

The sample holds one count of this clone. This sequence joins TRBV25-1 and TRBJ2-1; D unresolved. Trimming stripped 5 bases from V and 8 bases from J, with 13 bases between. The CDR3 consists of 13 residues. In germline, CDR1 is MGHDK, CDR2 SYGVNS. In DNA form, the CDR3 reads TGTGCCAGCAGTACGCCGACGGTTTATGAGCAGTTCTTC. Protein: CASSTPTVYEQFF.

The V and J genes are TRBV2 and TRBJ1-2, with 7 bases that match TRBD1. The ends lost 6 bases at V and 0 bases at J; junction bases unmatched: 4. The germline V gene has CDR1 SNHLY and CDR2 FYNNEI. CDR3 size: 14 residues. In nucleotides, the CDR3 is TGTGCCAGCAGCGACAGGGCCCCTAACTATGGCTACACCTTC. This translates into CASSDRAPNYGYTF.

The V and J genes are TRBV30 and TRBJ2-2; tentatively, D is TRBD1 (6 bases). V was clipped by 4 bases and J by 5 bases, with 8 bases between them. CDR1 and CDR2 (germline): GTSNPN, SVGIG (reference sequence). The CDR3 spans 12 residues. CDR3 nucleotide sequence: TGTGCCTGGAAGGGGGTAACCGGGGAGCTGTTTTTT. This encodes CAWKGVTGELFF. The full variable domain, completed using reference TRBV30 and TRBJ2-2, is SQTIHQWPATLVQPVGSPLSLECTVEGTSNPNLYWYRQAAGRGLQLLFYSVGIGQISSEVPQNLSASRPQDRQFILSSKKLLLSDSGFYLCAWKGVTGELFFGEGSRLTVL.

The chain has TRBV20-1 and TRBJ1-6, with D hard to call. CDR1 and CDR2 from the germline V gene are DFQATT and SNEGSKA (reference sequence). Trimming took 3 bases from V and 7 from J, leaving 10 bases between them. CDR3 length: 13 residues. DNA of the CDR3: TGCAGTGCTAGTCGTGGGGTCAATTCACCCCTCCACTTT. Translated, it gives CSASRGVNSPLHF.

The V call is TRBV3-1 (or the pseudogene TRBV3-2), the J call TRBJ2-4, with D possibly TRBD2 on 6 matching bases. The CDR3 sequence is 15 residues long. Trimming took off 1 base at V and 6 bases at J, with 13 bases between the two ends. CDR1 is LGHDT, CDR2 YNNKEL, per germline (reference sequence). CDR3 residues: CASSQAPQGGNIQYF. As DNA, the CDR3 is TGTGCCAGCAGCCAAGCCCCCCAGGGAGGAAACATTCAGTACTTC.

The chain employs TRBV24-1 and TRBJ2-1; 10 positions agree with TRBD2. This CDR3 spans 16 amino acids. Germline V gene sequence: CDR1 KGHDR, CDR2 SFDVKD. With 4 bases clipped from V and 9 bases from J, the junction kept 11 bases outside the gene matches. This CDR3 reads CATSEPGTSAFGEQFF. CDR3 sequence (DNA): TGTGCCACCAGTGAACCCGGGACTAGCGCCTTTGGTGAGCAGTTCTTC.

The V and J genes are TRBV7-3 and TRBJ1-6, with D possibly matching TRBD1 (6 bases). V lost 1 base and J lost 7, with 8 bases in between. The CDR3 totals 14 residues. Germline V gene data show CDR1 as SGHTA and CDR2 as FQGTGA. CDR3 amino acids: CASSLRQGNSPLHF. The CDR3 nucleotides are TGTGCCAGCAGCTTAAGGCAGGGGAATTCACCCCTCCACTTT.

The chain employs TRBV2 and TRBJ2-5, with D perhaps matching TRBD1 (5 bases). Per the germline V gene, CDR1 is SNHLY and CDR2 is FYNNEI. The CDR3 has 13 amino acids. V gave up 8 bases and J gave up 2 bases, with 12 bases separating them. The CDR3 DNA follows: TGTGCCAGCCAGGGCAGATTACAAGAGACCCAGTACTTC. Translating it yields CASQGRLQETQYF.

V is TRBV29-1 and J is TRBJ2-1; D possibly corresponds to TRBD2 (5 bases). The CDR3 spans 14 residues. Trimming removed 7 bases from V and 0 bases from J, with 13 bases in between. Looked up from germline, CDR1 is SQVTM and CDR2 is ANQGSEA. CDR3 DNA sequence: TGCAGCGCCCTCAGCGGTAGCTCCTACAATGAGCAGTTCTTC. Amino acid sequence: CSALSGSSYNEQFF.